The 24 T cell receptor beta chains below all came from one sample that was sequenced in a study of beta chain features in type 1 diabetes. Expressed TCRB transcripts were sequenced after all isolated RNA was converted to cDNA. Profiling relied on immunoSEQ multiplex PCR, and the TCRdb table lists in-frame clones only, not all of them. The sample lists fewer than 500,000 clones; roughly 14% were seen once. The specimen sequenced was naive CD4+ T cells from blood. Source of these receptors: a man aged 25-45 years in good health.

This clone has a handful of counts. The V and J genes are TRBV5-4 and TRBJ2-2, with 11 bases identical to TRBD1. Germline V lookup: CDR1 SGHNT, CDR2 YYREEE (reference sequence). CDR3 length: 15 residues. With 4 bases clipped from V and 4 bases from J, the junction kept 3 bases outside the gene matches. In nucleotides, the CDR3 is TGTGCCAGCAGCGTCGGGACAGGGGGCACCGGGGAGCTGTTTTTT. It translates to CASSVGTGGTGELFF.

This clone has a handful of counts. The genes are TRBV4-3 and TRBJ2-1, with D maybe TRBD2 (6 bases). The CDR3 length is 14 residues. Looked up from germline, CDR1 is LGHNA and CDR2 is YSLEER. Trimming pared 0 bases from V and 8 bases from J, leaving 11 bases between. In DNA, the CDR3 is TGCGCCAGCAGCCAAGAAGGAGGGGCAGATGAGCAGTTCTTC. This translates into CASSQEGGADEQFF.

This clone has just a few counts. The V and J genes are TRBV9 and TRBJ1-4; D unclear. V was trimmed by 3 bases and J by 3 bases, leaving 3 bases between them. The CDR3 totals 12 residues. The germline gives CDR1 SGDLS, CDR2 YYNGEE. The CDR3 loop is CASSAPNEKLFF. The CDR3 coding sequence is TGTGCCAGCAGCGCCCCTAATGAAAAACTGTTTTTT.

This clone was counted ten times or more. In DNA, the CDR3 is TGTGCCAGCAGTCTACCGGGACAGCCGGCCAAAAACATTCAGTACTTC. This translates into CASSLPGQPAKNIQYF. V is TRBV2 and J is TRBJ2-4; 7 bases are a match to TRBD1. CDR3 length equals 16 residues. V shed 5 bases and J 1 base; nucleotides not matched to a gene: 8. The germline CDR1 and CDR2 sequences are SNHLY and FYNNEI. The complete variable domain, with remaining parts taken from reference TRBV2 and TRBJ2-4, reads EPEVTQTPSHQVTQMGQEVILRCVPISNHLYFYWYRQILGQKVEFLVSFYNNEISEKSEIFDDQFSVERPDGSNFTLKIRSTKLEDSAMYFCASSLPGQPAKNIQYFGAGTRLSVL.

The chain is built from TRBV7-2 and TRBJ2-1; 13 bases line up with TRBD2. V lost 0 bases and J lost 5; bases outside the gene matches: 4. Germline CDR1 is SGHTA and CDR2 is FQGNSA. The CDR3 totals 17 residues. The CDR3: CASSLAFGLAGDNEQFF. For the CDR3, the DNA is TGTGCCAGCAGCTTAGCTTTCGGACTAGCGGGAGACAATGAGCAGTTCTTC.

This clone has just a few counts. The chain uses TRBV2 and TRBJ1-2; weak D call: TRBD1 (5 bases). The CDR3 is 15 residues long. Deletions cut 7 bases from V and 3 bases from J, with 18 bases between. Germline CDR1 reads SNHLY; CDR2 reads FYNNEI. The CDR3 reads CASTNVVQGDYGYTF. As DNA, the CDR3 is TGTGCCAGCACTAACGTGGTCCAGGGTGACTATGGCTACACCTTC.

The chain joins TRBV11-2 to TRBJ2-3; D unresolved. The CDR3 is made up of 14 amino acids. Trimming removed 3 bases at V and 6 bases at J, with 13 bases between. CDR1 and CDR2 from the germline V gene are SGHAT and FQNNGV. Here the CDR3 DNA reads TGTGCCAGCAGCTTGCTGCTTAGACGTGATACGCAGTATTTT. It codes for CASSLLLRRDTQYF.

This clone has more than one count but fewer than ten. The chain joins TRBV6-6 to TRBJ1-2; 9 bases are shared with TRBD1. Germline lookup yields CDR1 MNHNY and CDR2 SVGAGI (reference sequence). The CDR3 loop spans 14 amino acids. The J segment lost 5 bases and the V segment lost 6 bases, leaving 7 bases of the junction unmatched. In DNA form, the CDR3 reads TGTGCCAGCAGAAACGCTGGGACAGGGTATGGCTACACCTTC. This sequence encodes CASRNAGTGYGYTF.

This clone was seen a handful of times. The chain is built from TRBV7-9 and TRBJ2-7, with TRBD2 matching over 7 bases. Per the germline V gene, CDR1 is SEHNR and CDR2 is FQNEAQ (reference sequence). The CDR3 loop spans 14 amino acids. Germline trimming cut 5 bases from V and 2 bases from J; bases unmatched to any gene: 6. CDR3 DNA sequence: TGTGCCAGCAGCACCTCGGGACTACCCTACGAGCAGTACGTC. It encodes CASSTSGLPYEQYV.

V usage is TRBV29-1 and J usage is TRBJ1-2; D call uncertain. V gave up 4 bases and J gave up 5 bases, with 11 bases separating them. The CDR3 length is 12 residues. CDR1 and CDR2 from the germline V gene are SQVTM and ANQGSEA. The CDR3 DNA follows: TGCAGCGTTGTTGGGGAGACTTATGGCTACACCTTC. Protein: CSVVGETYGYTF.

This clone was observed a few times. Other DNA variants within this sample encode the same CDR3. CDR3 region: CSVVGSSYGYTF. Written as DNA, the CDR3 is TGCAGCGTTGTCGGGTCCAGCTATGGCTACACCTTC. The J gene is TRBJ1-2, the V gene TRBV29-1; D call uncertain. V was shortened by 4 bases and J by 4 bases, with 10 bases between the two germline ends. The germline V gene encodes CDR1 SQVTM and CDR2 ANQGSEA. The CDR3 consists of 12 residues.

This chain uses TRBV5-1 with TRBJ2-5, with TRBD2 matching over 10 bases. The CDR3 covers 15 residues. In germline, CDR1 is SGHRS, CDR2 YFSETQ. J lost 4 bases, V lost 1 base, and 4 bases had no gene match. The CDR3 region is CASSLQGTSVETQYF. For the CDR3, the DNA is TGCGCCAGCAGCTTGCAGGGGACTAGCGTAGAGACCCAGTACTTC.

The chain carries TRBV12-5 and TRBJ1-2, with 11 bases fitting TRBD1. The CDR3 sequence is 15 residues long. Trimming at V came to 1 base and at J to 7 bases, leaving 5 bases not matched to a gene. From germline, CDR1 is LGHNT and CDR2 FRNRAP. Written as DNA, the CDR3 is TGTGCTAGTGGTTTGGCCCGGACAGGGGGCCGTGGCTACACCTTC. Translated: CASGLARTGGRGYTF.

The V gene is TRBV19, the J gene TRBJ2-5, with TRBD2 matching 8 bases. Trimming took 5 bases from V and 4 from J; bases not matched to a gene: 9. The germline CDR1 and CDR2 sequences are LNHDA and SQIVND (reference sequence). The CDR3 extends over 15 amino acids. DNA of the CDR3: TGTGCCAGTAGTCAAACCGGGACTAGAAGAGAGACCCAGTACTTC. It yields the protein CASSQTGTRRETQYF.

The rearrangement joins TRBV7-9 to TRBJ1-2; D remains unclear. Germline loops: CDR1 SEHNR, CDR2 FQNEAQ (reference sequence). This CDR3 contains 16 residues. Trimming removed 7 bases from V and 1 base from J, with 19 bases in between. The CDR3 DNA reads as TGTGCCAGCATCAAAACAGAGGCAGGAGATAACTATGGCTACACCTTC. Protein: CASIKTEAGDNYGYTF.

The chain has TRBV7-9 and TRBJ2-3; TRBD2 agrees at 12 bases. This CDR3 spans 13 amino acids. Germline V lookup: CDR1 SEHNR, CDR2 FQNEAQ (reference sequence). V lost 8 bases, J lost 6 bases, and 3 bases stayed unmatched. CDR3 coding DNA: TGTGCCAGCCGACTAGCGGGAGCGGATACGCAGTATTTT. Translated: CASRLAGADTQYF. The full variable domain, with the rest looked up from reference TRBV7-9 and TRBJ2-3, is DTGVSQNPRHKITKRGQNVTFRCDPISEHNRLYWYRQTLGQGPEFLTYFQNEAQLEKSRLLSDRFSAERPKGSFSTLEIQRTEQGDSAMYLCASRLAGADTQYFGPGTRLTVL.

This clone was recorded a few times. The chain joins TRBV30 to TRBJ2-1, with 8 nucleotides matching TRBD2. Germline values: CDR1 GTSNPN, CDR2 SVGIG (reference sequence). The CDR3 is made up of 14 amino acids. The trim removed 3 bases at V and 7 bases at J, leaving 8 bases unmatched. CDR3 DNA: TGTGCCTGGAGAACTAGCGGATGGAGGAATGAGCAGTTCTTC. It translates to CAWRTSGWRNEQFF.

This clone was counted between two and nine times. The CDR3: CASSYRDRGNGELFF. In DNA, the CDR3 is TGTGCCAGCAGTTACAGAGACAGGGGGAACGGGGAGCTGTTTTTT. J is TRBJ2-2 and V is TRBV6-6, with TRBD1 matching 9 bases. With V trimmed by 2 bases and J by 7 bases, 5 bases remained unmatched. Germline assignment: CDR1 MNHNY and CDR2 SVGAGI (reference sequence). The CDR3 runs 15 residues.

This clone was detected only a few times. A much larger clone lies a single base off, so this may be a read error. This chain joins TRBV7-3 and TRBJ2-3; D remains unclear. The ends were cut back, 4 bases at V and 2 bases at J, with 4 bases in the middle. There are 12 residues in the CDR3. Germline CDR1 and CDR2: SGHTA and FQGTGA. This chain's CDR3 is CASSSNTDTQYF. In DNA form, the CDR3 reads TGTGCCAGCAGCTCTAACACAGATACGCAGTATTTT.

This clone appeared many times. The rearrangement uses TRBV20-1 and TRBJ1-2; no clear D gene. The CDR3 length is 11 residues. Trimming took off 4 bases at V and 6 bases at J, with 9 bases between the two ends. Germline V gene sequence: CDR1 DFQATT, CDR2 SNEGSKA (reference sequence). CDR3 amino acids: CSANAGHGYTF. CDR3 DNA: TGCAGTGCTAACGCGGGTCATGGCTACACCTTC.

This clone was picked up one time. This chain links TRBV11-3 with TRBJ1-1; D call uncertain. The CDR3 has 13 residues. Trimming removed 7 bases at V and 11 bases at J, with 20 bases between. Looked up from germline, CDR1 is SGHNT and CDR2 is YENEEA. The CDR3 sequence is CASKNPQTSGAFF. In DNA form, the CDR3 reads TGTGCCAGCAAAAATCCGCAGACCTCGGGTGCTTTCTTT.

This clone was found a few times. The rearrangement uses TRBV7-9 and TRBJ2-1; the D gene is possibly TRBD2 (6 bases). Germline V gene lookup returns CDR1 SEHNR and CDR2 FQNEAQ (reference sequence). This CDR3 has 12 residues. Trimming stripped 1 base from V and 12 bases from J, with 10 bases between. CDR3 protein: CASSLGAGGQFF. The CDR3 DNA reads TGTGCCAGCAGCTTAGGAGCGGGCGGGCAGTTCTTC.

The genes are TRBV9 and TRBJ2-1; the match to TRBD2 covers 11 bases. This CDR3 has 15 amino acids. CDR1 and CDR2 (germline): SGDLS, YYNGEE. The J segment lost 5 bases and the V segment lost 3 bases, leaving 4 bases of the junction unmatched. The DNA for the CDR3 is TGTGCCAGCAGCGCCCGACTAGCGGGGAACAATGAGCAGTTCTTC. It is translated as CASSARLAGNNEQFF.

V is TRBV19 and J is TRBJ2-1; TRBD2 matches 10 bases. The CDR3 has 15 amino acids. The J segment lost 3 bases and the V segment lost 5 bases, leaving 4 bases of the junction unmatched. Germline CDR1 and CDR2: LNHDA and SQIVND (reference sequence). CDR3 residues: CASSEKREGYNEQFF. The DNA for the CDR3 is TGTGCCAGTAGTGAAAAGCGGGAGGGCTACAATGAGCAGTTCTTC.